The source of this T cell receptor (beta chain) is a study of blood T cell repertoires in COVID-19 (dated by TCRdb to the early 2020s). General notes on the study: Collaborator samples came from the United States, Italy and Spain and covered acute and convalescent phases of COVID-19. The sample metadata nearly always contained a de-identified subject ID, COVID-19 status, age in years and sex. A freely available public database, intended as a resource for researchers studying the immune response to SARS-CoV-2, is where the repertoires were released. Samples were obtained from the ongoing ImmuneRACE study (first 160 participants) and from over a thousand subjects provided by 6 global collaborators. The material from the prospective study consisted of cDNA or gDNA derived from T cells, B-cell-depleted T cells, or PBMCs. Subjects who had been exposed to COVID-19, were actively infected with it, or had recovered from it provided the deeply sampled blood TCRbeta repertoires that made up the dataset. Where HLA class I and class II types were available, the types were taken from metadata supplied by the sample provider, not from assay-based typing. What the study reported, not specific to this receptor: Clinical and demographic metadata were provided uncurated, with the amount varying by source and participant.

Each collaborating institution followed its own protocols to collect whole blood in K2EDTA tubes. For TCRbeta analysis, collaborator samples were shipped as frozen whole blood, as isolated PBMCs, or as DNA extracted from either sample type. CDR1 and CDR2 were assigned from the germline V gene as SGDLS and YYNGEE. Inclusive of the bounding cysteine and phenylalanine, the CDR3 is 15 residues long. The kept DNA is CDR3 alone, 45 bases in frame from the first base. V loses 0 bases at its end and J loses 4 bases; junction bases beyond the gene matches: 6. TCRbeta CDR3 regions were amplified from genomic DNA by means of the immunoSEQ Assay, a bias-controlled multiplex PCR. The paper's processing steps were these. The number of nucleated cells in each sample was estimated by amplification of reference gene primers within the assay. Sequence reads were collapsed and filtered to measure the absolute abundance of every unique TCRbeta CDR3 rearrangement. Productive Simpson clonality was computed per sample as the square root of Simpson's diversity index over productive rearrangements. TCRdb took this table from immuneACCESS and kept in-frame rearrangements with V and J called. Such tables lack part of the clones; where checked against another copy, unresolved V genes explain under half of the gap, and the rest is unexplained. That table gives V, J and clone size, and the DNA gave D and trimming. The sample data list roughly 230,000 clones, and 81% of these were observed just once. 7.5% to 9% of the sample lies in the top ten.

As concerns this clone: What this receptor recognizes is not known. It has no much larger one-base neighbor in the sample; base qualities were not kept.

The chain was built from TRBV9 and TRBJ2-5; 7 of the junction bases match TRBD2. Material for sequencing was peripheral blood. The clonotype was recovered from a woman aged 80 or over with acute or convalescent COVID-19. This receptor has the CDR3 CASSVAAGVGETQYF. The nucleotide sequence is given as TGTGCCAGCAGCGTAGCGGCGGGGGTAGGAGAGACCCAGTACTTC.